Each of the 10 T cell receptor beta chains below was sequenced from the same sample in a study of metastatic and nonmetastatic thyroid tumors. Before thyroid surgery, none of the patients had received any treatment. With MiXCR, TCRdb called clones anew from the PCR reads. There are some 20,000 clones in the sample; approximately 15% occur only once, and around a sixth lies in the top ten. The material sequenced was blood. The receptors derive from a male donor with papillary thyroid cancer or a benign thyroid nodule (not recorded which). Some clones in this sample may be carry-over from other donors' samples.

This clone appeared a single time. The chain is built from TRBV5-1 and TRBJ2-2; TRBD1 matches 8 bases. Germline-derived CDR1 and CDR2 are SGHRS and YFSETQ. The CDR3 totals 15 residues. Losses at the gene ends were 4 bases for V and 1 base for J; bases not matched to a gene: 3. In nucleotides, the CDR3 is TGCGCCAGCAGCCTGGACAGGGTGAACACCGGGGAGCTGTTTTTT. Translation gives CASSLDRVNTGELFF.

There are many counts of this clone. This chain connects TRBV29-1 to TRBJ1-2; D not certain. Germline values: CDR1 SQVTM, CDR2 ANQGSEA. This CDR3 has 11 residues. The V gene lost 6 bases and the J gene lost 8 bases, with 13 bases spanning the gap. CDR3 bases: TGCAGCGTCAGGTTTGAGGGAGGCTACACCTTC. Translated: CSVRFEGGYTF.

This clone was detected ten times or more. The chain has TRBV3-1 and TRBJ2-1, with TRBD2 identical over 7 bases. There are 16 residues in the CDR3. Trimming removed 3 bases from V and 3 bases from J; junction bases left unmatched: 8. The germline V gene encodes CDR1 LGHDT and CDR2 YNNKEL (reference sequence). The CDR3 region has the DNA TGTGCCAGCAGCCATATGGGGACTACTCTCTACAATGAGCAGTTCTTC. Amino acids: CASSHMGTTLYNEQFF.

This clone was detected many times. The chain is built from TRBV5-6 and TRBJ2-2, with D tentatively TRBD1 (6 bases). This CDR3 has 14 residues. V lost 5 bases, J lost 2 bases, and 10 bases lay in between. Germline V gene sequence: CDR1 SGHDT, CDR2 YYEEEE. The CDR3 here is CASRGAANTGELFF. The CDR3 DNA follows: TGTGCCAGCAGGGGGGCGGCTAACACCGGGGAGCTGTTTTTT.

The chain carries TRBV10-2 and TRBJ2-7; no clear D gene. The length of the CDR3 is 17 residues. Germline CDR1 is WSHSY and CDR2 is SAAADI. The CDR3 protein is CTTDKPSLWQHPYEQYF. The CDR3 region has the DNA TGCACCACCGATAAGCCAAGTCTGTGGCAGCATCCCTACGAGCAGTACTTC.

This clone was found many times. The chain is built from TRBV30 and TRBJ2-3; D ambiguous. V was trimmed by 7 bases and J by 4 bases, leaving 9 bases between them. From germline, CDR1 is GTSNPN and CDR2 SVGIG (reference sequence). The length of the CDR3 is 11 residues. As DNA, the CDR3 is TGTGCCTTCAGCCGGCCAGATACGCAGTATTTT. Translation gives CAFSRPDTQYF.

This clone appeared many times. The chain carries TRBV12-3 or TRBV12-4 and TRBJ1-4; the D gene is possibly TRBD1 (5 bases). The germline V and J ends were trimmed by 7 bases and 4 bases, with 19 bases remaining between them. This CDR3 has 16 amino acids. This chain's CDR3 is CASTPHSTVFNEKLFF. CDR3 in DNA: TGTGCCAGCACCCCCCACTCGACAGTTTTTAATGAAAAACTGTTTTTT.

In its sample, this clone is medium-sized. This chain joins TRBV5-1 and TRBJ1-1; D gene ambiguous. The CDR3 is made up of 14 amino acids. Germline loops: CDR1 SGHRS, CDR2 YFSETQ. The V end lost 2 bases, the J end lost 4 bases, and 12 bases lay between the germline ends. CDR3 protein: CASSFGGSSTEAFF. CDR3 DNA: TGCGCCAGCAGCTTTGGAGGGAGTAGCACTGAAGCTTTCTTT.

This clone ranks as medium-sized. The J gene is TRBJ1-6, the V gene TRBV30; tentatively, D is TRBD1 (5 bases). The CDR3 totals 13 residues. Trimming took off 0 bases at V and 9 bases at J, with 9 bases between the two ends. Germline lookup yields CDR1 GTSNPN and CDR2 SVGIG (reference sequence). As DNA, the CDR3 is TGTGCCTGGAGTGTATCGGGACCTTCACCCCTCCACTTT. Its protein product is CAWSVSGPSPLHF.

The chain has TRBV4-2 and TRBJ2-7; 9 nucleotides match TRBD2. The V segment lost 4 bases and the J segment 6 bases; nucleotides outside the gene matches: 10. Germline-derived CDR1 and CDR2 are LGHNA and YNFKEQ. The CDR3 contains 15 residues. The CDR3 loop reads CASSPHISGSGEQYF. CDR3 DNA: TGTGCCAGCAGCCCCCATATTAGCGGGAGTGGCGAGCAGTACTTC.